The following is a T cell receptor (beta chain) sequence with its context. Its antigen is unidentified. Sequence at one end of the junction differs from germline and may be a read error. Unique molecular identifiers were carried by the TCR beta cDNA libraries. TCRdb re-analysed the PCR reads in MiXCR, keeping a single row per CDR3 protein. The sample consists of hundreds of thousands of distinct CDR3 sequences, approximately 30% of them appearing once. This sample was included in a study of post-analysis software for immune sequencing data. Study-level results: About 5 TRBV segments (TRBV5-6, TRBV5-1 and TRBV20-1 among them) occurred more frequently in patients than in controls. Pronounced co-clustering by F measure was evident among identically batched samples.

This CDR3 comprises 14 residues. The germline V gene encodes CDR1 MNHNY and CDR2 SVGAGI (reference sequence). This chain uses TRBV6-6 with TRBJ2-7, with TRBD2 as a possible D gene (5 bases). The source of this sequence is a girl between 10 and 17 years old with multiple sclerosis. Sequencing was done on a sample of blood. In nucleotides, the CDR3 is TGTACCAGCAGTCCAAAAGGAGGATTCTACGAGCAGTACTTC. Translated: CTSSPKGGFYEQYF.